The T cell receptor beta chain described here comes from a study of blood T cell repertoires in COVID-19. In the study overall: Sources were T cells, B-cell-depleted T cells, or PBMCs; the material itself was cDNA or gDNA.

Measured with immunoSEQ multiplex PCR; TCRdb has only the in-frame clones, and not every one. The sample records about 210,000 clones, about 90% being singletons. J gave up 3 bases and V 8 bases, and 3 bases lay outside the gene matches. Germline V CDR1 and CDR2: LNHDA, SQIVND (reference sequence). The CDR3 is 13 amino acids. The sample consisted of peripheral blood. The chain employs TRBV19 and TRBJ2-3, with 9 positions matching TRBD1. This sequence was found in a man younger than 45 with acute or convalescent COVID-19. The CDR3: CASEQGATDTQYF. In DNA form, the CDR3 reads TGTGCCAGTGAACAGGGGGCTACAGATACGCAGTATTTT.